This T cell receptor (beta chain) was observed in a study of T-cell memory formation after mild COVID-19. On the study more broadly: Clusters of TCRs were largely donor specific.

This clonotype turned up a few times. What it binds is unknown. 5'RACE primed from the constant segment yielded TCR alpha and TCR beta cDNA libraries bearing sample barcodes and UMIs. MiXCR was run by TCRdb on the 5' RACE reads, yielding one entry per CDR3 protein. This table holds a few hundred thousand distinct CDR3 sequences, approximately 22% found once. General study points: The main location of contracting CD4+ clones was CM and EM, and that of contracting CD8+ clones was EMRA. Clones that contracted from day 15 to 85 had balanced CD4/CD8; later expanders were CD4+ biased.

The sequence derives from a man aged 18 to 35 who had mild COVID-19 (a few samples of this study predate the infection). Cell type and time point are not known. Specimen: PBMCs or a T cell subset sorted from them (not recorded which).

This CDR3 reads CASSLGRGPFTDTQYF. Written as DNA, the CDR3 is TGTGCCAGCAGCTTAGGACGGGGGCCCTTCACAGATACGCAGTATTTT. The V gene is TRBV7-2, the J gene TRBJ2-3; D is possibly TRBD1 or TRBD2 (6 bases each). The V end was cut by 1 base, the J end by 2 bases, with 13 bases between. Germline-derived CDR1 and CDR2 are SGHTA and FQGNSA. The length of the CDR3 is 16 residues.